This T cell receptor (beta chain) was retrieved from a study of T cell responses to AZD1222 COVID-19 vaccine. Only in-frame clones appear in the TCRdb table, and some are missing; sequencing was by immunoSEQ multiplex PCR. The sample consists of roughly 99,000 clones, 91% of them appearing once. CDR1 KGHSH and CDR2 LQKENI come from the germline V gene. The length of the CDR3 is 17 residues. Losses at the gene ends were 2 bases for V and 0 bases for J; bases not matched to a gene: 5. The sample consisted of peripheral blood, taken on day 0 of AZD1222 vaccination. The sequence was obtained from an adult in good health. This sequence joins TRBV18 and TRBJ2-2, with TRBD1 matching 8 bases. The CDR3 coding sequence is TGTGCCAGCTCACCATCCAGGACAGGGACGAACACCGGGGAGCTGTTTTTT. Protein: CASSPSRTGTNTGELFF.